This T cell receptor (beta chain) comes out of a study of control samples from healthy donors and cancer patients. Clones were read by immunoSEQ multiplex PCR, and TCRdb kept only the in-frame ones, dropping some. In the table there are approximately 140,000 clones, 80% to 95% of which are singletons. This CDR3 has 18 residues. V is TRBV21-1 and J is TRBJ1-2; the DNA was not compared with TRBD1, the D call given in the table. TRBV21-1 is annotated as a pseudogene. This receptor was identified in a man aged 30 to 45 in good health. The sequencing input was blood. The CDR3 here is CASVPDSHWGLPNYGYTF. CDR3 nucleotides: TGTGCCAGCGTGCCCGACTCGCATTGGGGGCTCCCTAACTATGGCTACACCTTC.